This passage covers 19 T cell receptor beta chains from one sample sequenced in a study of blood T cell repertoires in COVID-19. Generated by immunoSEQ multiplex PCR, the TCRdb table keeps only in-frame clones and is missing some. The table lists tens of thousands of clones, roughly 90% of them singletons. The sequenced material came from peripheral blood. These receptors were collected from a man between 50 and 59 years old with COVID-19, enrolled during active disease.

This chain connects TRBV2 to TRBJ1-2; the match to TRBD1 covers 12 bases. This CDR3 spans 16 amino acids. In germline, CDR1 is SNHLY, CDR2 FYNNEI. J gave up 8 bases and V 6 bases, and 13 bases lay outside the gene matches. CDR3 amino acids: CASRGTGGASNIGYTF. The CDR3 DNA follows: TGTGCCAGCAGGGGGACAGGGGGCGCTTCGAATATAGGCTACACCTTC.

This chain uses TRBV19 with TRBJ1-6, with a tentative D call TRBD1 (6 bases). The length of the CDR3 is 17 residues. V was trimmed by 6 bases and J by 5 bases, leaving 20 bases between them. Germline V CDR1 and CDR2: LNHDA, SQIVND (reference sequence). CDR3 nucleotide sequence: TGTGCCAGTAGGGGGACTACAGGGATGTTTAATAATTCACCCCTCCACTTT. Protein: CASRGTTGMFNNSPLHF.

The CDR3 is CASSQGVGGDYGYTF. The CDR3, as DNA: TGTGCCAGCAGCCAAGGCGTCGGGGGGGACTATGGCTACACCTTC. The chain links TRBV4-2 to TRBJ1-2; D may be TRBD1 (5 bases). V shed 1 base and J shed 3 bases, with 12 bases lying between them. This CDR3 spans 15 amino acids. CDR1 is LGHNA, CDR2 YNFKEQ, per germline.

This sequence joins TRBV15 and TRBJ1-5; no reliable D call. Per the germline V gene, CDR1 is LNHNV and CDR2 is YYDKDF (reference sequence). The CDR3 has 14 residues. Trimming took off 0 bases at V and 4 bases at J, with 7 bases between the two ends. The CDR3 sequence is CATSREPENQPQHF. CDR3 bases: TGTGCCACCAGCAGAGAGCCGGAGAATCAGCCCCAGCATTTT.

The rearrangement joins TRBV5-1 to TRBJ1-4; tentative D call: TRBD1 (6 bases). Per the germline V gene, CDR1 is SGHRS and CDR2 is YFSETQ. Trimming took off 0 bases at V and 7 bases at J, with 10 bases between the two ends. The CDR3 is 14 amino acids. The CDR3 sequence: CASSLATGREKLFF. In DNA form, the CDR3 reads TGCGCCAGCAGCTTGGCCACAGGGCGTGAAAAACTGTTTTTT.

J is TRBJ2-5 and V is TRBV4-2; 11 bases agree with TRBD1. V lost 0 bases and J lost 2; bases outside the gene matches: 5. CDR1 is LGHNA, CDR2 YNFKEQ, per germline. There are 17 residues in the CDR3. The CDR3, as DNA: TGTGCCAGCAGCCAAGATCTGAGGGACAGGGGGCAAGAGACCCAGTACTTC. This gives the protein CASSQDLRDRGQETQYF.

This chain links TRBV6-5 with TRBJ2-7; D unresolved. V dropped 6 bases and J dropped 0 bases, with 12 bases sitting between them. This CDR3 has 14 amino acids. The germline V gene has CDR1 MNHEY and CDR2 SVGAGI. CDR3 in DNA: TGTGCCAGCAGGTCGGTATTTAACTCCTACGAGCAGTACTTC. This encodes CASRSVFNSYEQYF.

V gene TRBV5-1 combines with J gene TRBJ2-1; 7 positions match TRBD2. Germline V lookup: CDR1 SGHRS, CDR2 YFSETQ. Trimming cost V 0 bases and J 4 bases; bases outside gene matches: 4. The CDR3 totals 15 residues. The CDR3 spells CASSLEGRGYNEQFF. CDR3 in DNA: TGCGCCAGCAGCTTGGAGGGGAGGGGTTACAATGAGCAGTTCTTC. The entire variable domain, with the rest obtained from reference TRBV5-1 and TRBJ2-1, is as follows: KAGVTQTPRYLIKTRGQQVTLSCSPISGHRSVSWYQQTPGQGLQFLFEYFSETQRNKGNFPGRFSGRQFSNSRSEMNVSTLELGDSALYLCASSLEGRGYNEQFFGPGTRLTVL.

This rearrangement joins TRBV9 to TRBJ2-2; D uncertain. Per germline, CDR1 SGDLS and CDR2 YYNGEE. CDR3 size: 16 residues. V was cut by 0 bases and J by 0 bases, with 9 bases left in between. CDR3 DNA: TGTGCCAGCAGCGTAGTTGGTACAGCGAACACCGGGGAGCTGTTTTTT. Translated: CASSVVGTANTGELFF. Drawing the rest from reference TRBV9 and TRBJ2-2, the complete variable domain is DSGVTQTPKHLITATGQRVTLRCSPRSGDLSVYWYQQSLDQGLQFLIQYYNGEERAKGNILERFSAQQFPDLHSELNLSSLELGDSALYFCASSVVGTANTGELFFGEGSRLTVL.

The chain uses TRBV28 and TRBJ2-2; possible D gene TRBD1, 5 bases. The ends were cut back, 8 bases at V and 0 bases at J, with 10 bases in the middle. Germline V gene data show CDR1 as MDHEN and CDR2 as SYDVKM. The CDR3 totals 14 residues. CDR3 region: CASLTVTNTGELFF. Written as DNA, the CDR3 is TGTGCCAGCTTGACAGTGACGAACACCGGGGAGCTGTTTTTT.

This clone was seen only once. This rearrangement joins TRBV7-2 to TRBJ2-7, with a weak D call TRBD2 (5 bases). Germline loops: CDR1 SGHTA, CDR2 FQGNSA. Trimming took 5 bases from V and 3 from J, leaving 14 bases between them. This CDR3 has 14 amino acids. The CDR3 region has the DNA TGTGCCAGCAGCCCGGGCGGGCTATTCTACGAGCAGTACTTC. Its protein is CASSPGGLFYEQYF.

The J gene is TRBJ1-1, the V gene TRBV28; D perhaps matches TRBD1 (5 bases). V lost 5 bases and J 2 bases, leaving 15 bases between the germline ends. The CDR3 loop spans 15 amino acids. The V gene's germline CDR1 is MDHEN and CDR2 SYDVKM. CDR3 coding DNA: TGTGCCAGCAGTCTCCCCCCCACAGGAAACACTGAAGCTTTCTTT. Amino acids: CASSLPPTGNTEAFF.

This clone was seen once. V and J are TRBV10-1 and TRBJ2-2; TRBD1 is a possible D gene (6 bases). V was shortened by 1 base and J by 1 base, with 13 bases between the two germline ends. The germline V gene encodes CDR1 WNHNN and CDR2 SYGVQD (reference sequence). This CDR3 contains 17 residues. The CDR3 DNA follows: TGCGCCAGCAGTGAGTTCATACAGACAGGGAACACCGGGGAGCTGTTTTTT. Protein: CASSEFIQTGNTGELFF.

The chain employs TRBV11-2 and TRBJ1-1, with 7 bases aligning to TRBD1. Germline CDR1 is SGHAT and CDR2 is FQNNGV. The CDR3 consists of 14 residues. Losses at the gene ends were 5 bases for V and 10 bases for J; bases not matched to a gene: 13. The chain's CDR3 is CASSPYFRDSVAFF. The CDR3, as DNA: TGTGCCAGCAGCCCGTACTTCCGGGACAGTGTAGCTTTCTTT.

The rearrangement uses TRBV7-8 and TRBJ1-6; D gene uncertain. The V and J ends lost 5 bases and 10 bases respectively, with 9 bases between them. The CDR3 loop spans 12 amino acids. Per germline, CDR1 SGHVS and CDR2 FQNEAQ. This CDR3 reads CASSPGWSPLHF. DNA of the CDR3: TGTGCCAGCAGCCCAGGTTGGTCACCCCTCCACTTT.

Here the CDR3 reads CATSGGTGNYGYTF. CDR3 nucleotide sequence: TGTGCCACCAGTGGTGGGACAGGGAACTATGGCTACACCTTC. This chain joins TRBV24-1 and TRBJ1-2, with 9 positions matching TRBD1. The CDR3 is made up of 14 amino acids. The J segment lost 2 bases and the V segment lost 5 bases, leaving 2 bases of the junction unmatched. CDR1 is KGHDR, CDR2 SFDVKD, per germline.

This clone was counted a single time. The chain links TRBV28 to TRBJ2-1, with a weak D call TRBD2 (5 bases). V lost 7 bases and J lost 3, with 13 bases in between. Per the germline V gene, CDR1 is MDHEN and CDR2 is SYDVKM. The CDR3 extends over 14 amino acids. The CDR3 loop reads CASTKRGNYNEQFF. For the CDR3, the DNA is TGTGCCAGCACCAAACGGGGAAACTACAATGAGCAGTTCTTC.

This sequence joins TRBV2 and TRBJ2-1; D gene uncertain. Trimming cost V 3 bases and J 7 bases, with 4 bases left between them. Germline CDR1 reads SNHLY; CDR2 reads FYNNEI. The CDR3 loop spans 11 amino acids. CDR3 nucleotide sequence: TGTGCCAGCAGTGAGAGGAATGAGCAGTTCTTC. It specifies CASSERNEQFF. Full variable domain (rest looked up from reference TRBV2 and TRBJ2-1): EPEVTQTPSHQVTQMGQEVILRCVPISNHLYFYWYRQILGQKVEFLVSFYNNEISEKSEIFDDQFSVERPDGSNFTLKIRSTKLEDSAMYFCASSERNEQFFGPGTRLTVL.

The chain has TRBV21-1 and TRBJ1-2; TRBD1 was called by the table and not checked on the DNA. TRBV21-1 is a pseudogene. This CDR3 is 15 amino acids long. CDR3 in DNA: TGTGCCAGCTGGGGACAGGGGCCCCCTAACTATGGCTACACCTTC. Its translation: CASWGQGPPNYGYTF.